This is a list of T cell receptor beta chains from one sample in a study of OX40 agonist ivuxolimab in advanced cancers. Assay used: immunoSEQ multiplex PCR; TCRdb lists only in-frame clones, some missing. The sample comprises over 60,000 clones, about 86% of which are singletons, and approximately 0.86% rests with the top ten. Sequenced here: CD4+ or CD8+ T cells sorted from blood, sampled in a trial of the OX40 agonist ivuxolimab. All receptors derive from an adult with an advanced solid tumor such as melanoma, head and neck, liver or kidney cancer. CDR3s include the opening cysteine and the closing phenylalanine or tryptophan. A D gene is named only where the DNA matches it firmly. Part of the rows lack a size; the others show once, few, many or a class for expanded clones.

j_call clone_size v_call d_call cdr3_aa cdr3_nt
TRBJ2-5 NA TRBV30 TRBD1 CAYAQGAETQYF TGTGCCTACGCACAGGGGGCAGAGACCCAGTACTTC
TRBJ1-1 NA TRBV28 NA CASSLGVGGTEAFF TGTGCCAGCAGTTTGGGTGTAGGGGGCACTGAAGCTTTCTTT
TRBJ2-6 NA TRBV19 NA CASSILAAGANVLTF TGTGCCAGTAGTATACTGGCGGCTGGGGCCAACGTCCTGACTTTC
TRBJ1-1 once TRBV6-5 TRBD1 CASSSTDRGLAEAFF TGTGCCAGCAGTTCCACGGACAGGGGGCTCGCTGAAGCTTTCTTT
TRBJ1-2 NA TRBV18 NA CASSPRPPGATRMQLGYTF TGTGCCAGCTCACCTAGACCACCCGGGGCGACGCGTATGCAATTGGGCTACACCTTC
TRBJ1-2 NA TRBV10-3 TRBD1 CAISEWTGGNYGYTF TGTGCCATCAGTGAATGGACAGGGGGCAACTATGGCTACACCTTC
TRBJ2-4 NA TRBV19 TRBD2 CASDGRPIAKNIQYF TGTGCCAGTGACGGGAGGCCGATCGCCAAAAACATTCAGTACTTC
TRBJ2-1 NA TRBV27 TRBD1 CASSSDRANEQFF TGTGCCAGCAGTTCAGACAGGGCTAACGAGCAGTTCTTC
TRBJ2-3 NA TRBV5-4 NA CASSLARDRDTQYF TGTGCCAGCAGCTTGGCTCGGGATAGGGATACGCAGTATTTT
TRBJ2-7 once TRBV6-5 NA CASTLRGGSYEQYF TGTGCCAGCACCCTAAGGGGGGGATCCTACGAGCAGTACTTC
TRBJ2-7 NA TRBV7-9 NA CASSLAGTGIYEQYF TGTGCCAGCAGCTTAGCAGGAACAGGGATCTACGAGCAGTACTTC
TRBJ2-7 NA TRBV25-1 NA CASSESSRSPYEQYF TGTGCCAGCAGTGAGAGTAGCCGGAGCCCCTACGAGCAGTACTTC
TRBJ1-2 NA TRBV5-1 NA CASKIEGNIGYTF TGCGCCAGCAAAATCGAGGGAAATATTGGCTACACCTTC
TRBJ2-7 NA TRBV25-1 NA CASTGRGGTYEQYF TGTGCCAGCACAGGGCGTGGGGGGACCTACGAGCAGTACTTC
TRBJ2-7 NA TRBV21-1 NA CASSKWILGGTAPYEQYF TGTGCCAGCAGCAAATGGATCCTTGGTGGGACGGCTCCCTACGAGCAGTACTTC
TRBJ1-1 NA TRBV7-9 NA CASSLKENTEAFF TGTGCCAGCAGCTTAAAGGAGAACACTGAAGCTTTCTTT
TRBJ2-7 NA TRBV28 TRBD2 CASSGTSPYEQYF TGTGCCAGCAGTGGGACTAGCCCCTACGAGCAGTACTTC
TRBJ2-3 once TRBV9 NA CASSVRVGTDTQYF TGTGCCAGCAGCGTACGAGTGGGAACAGATACGCAGTATTTT
TRBJ2-1 NA TRBV6-5 TRBD2 CAGCSGTEQFF TGTGCCGGCTGTAGCGGGACAGAGCAGTTCTTC
TRBJ1-1 NA TRBV5-1 NA CASSLFSENTEAFF TGCGCCAGCAGCTTGTTTTCCGAGAACACTGAAGCTTTCTTT
TRBJ2-5 once TRBV14 NA CASSQGHGPQETQYF TGTGCCAGCAGCCAGGGACACGGCCCACAAGAGACCCAGTACTTC
TRBJ2-1 NA TRBV7-6 TRBD2 CASSLYGLAGNEQFF TGTGCCAGCAGCTTATACGGACTAGCGGGCAATGAGCAGTTCTTC